The source of this T cell receptor (beta chain) is a study of T cells in Graves' hyperthyroidism and ophthalmopathy. Notes on the study in general: The model's output predicted ophthalmopathy at a median of about 6.5 months prior to onset.

Diagnoses were established using clinical symptoms, serum thyroxine and TRAb, thyroid ultrasound and orbital computed tomography. The germline gives CDR1 SGHRS, CDR2 YFSETQ. Trimming pared 4 bases from V and 5 bases from J, leaving 12 bases between. This CDR3 spans 13 amino acids. This clonotype was detected ten times or more. The antigen is not known. Researchers amplified the TCR beta CDR3 regions from RNA transcripts. First-round RT-PCR with HTBI primers amplified the TCR CDR3 region. Via MiXCR, TCRdb re-called the multiplex PCR reads, giving one row per CDR3 protein. The repertoire holds around 500,000 distinct CDR3 sequences, with about 15% as singletons.

This TCR was recovered from a woman aged 18-30 years with Graves' hyperthyroidism. The chain links TRBV5-1 to TRBJ1-2; TRBD1 is a possible D gene (6 bases). The sample comprised blood. CDR3 sequence (DNA): TGCGCCAGCAGCCCCGGGACACGATATGGCTACACCTTC. Protein sequence: CASSPGTRYGYTF.